The 19 T cell receptor beta chains presented below share a single source sample, sequenced in a study of cytomegalovirus exposure and HLA in healthy donors. Both 60 Vbeta primers and 13 Jbeta primers went into the PCR. Using immunoSEQ multiplex PCR, the repertoire was profiled, and TCRdb retains in-frame clones only, with some absent. Of about 190,000 clones detected, around 80% appear once; the ten largest clones hold about 2%. The sequencing sample was made of PBMCs. These receptors were collected from a woman between 18 and 29 years old in good health and CMV-seropositive.

CDR3 in DNA: TGTGCCAGCAGTTTCCGGGACAGCAGAGTAGCTAACTATGGCTACACCTTC. This translates into CASSFRDSRVANYGYTF. V gene TRBV28 combines with J gene TRBJ1-2; 7 bases are a match to TRBD1. CDR1 is MDHEN, CDR2 SYDVKM, per germline. The CDR3 has 17 residues. Trimming removed 3 bases from V and 0 bases from J; junction bases left unmatched: 10.

This CDR3 is CASSDQGLEVRQPQHF. The CDR3 DNA reads TGTGCCAGCAGTGATCAGGGGCTAGAAGTTCGTCAGCCCCAGCATTTT. The chain has TRBV2 and TRBJ1-5; tentative D call: TRBD1 (6 bases). Germline-derived CDR1 and CDR2 are SNHLY and FYNNEI. The CDR3 contains 16 residues. The germline V and J ends were trimmed by 3 bases and 6 bases, with 18 bases remaining between them.

The genes are TRBV5-1 and TRBJ1-5, with D possibly matching TRBD1 (6 bases). This CDR3 contains 14 residues. The germline V gene has CDR1 SGHRS and CDR2 YFSETQ. V gave up 5 bases and J gave up 2 bases, with 11 bases separating them. In DNA, the CDR3 is TGCGCCAGCAGTCCGGACAGCGGCAATCAGCCCCAGCATTTT. Translating gives CASSPDSGNQPQHF.

This sequence joins TRBV6-4 and TRBJ1-5; possible D gene TRBD1, 5 bases. The germline gives CDR1 MRHNA, CDR2 SNTAGT. Deletions cut 0 bases from V and 6 bases from J, with 6 bases between. The CDR3 is 13 residues long. CDR3 loop: CASSDSGGQPQHF. CDR3 nucleotides: TGTGCCAGCAGTGACTCGGGGGGTCAGCCCCAGCATTTT.

V is TRBV5-4 and J is TRBJ2-5; 14 nucleotides agree with TRBD2. The CDR3 is 17 residues long. Trimming at V came to 5 bases and at J to 5 bases, leaving 11 bases not matched to a gene. Germline CDR1 reads SGHNT; CDR2 reads YYREEE (reference sequence). As DNA, the CDR3 is TGTGCCAGCAGGAAGACTAGCGGGGGGGCCATGGGGGAGACCCAGTACTTC. Its protein product is CASRKTSGGAMGETQYF.

The chain has TRBV7-6 and TRBJ2-1; D is unresolved. The CDR3 is 13 amino acids. V dropped 5 bases and J dropped 2 bases, with 7 bases sitting between them. Germline V gene data show CDR1 as SGHVS and CDR2 as FNYEAQ. The CDR3 protein is CASSPKTYNEQFF. The DNA for the CDR3 is TGTGCCAGCAGCCCTAAAACCTACAATGAGCAGTTCTTC. The whole variable domain, filled in from reference TRBV7-6 and TRBJ2-1, reads GAGVSQSPRYKVTKRGQDVALRCDPISGHVSLYWYRQALGQGPEFLTYFNYEAQQDKSGLPNDRFSAERPEGSISTLTIQRTEQRDSAMYRCASSPKTYNEQFFGPGTRLTVL.

V usage is TRBV7-3 and J usage is TRBJ1-2; perhaps TRBD1 as D (5 bases). CDR3 size: 14 residues. Looked up from germline, CDR1 is SGHTA and CDR2 is FQGTGA. V was clipped by 2 bases and J by 8 bases, with 15 bases between them. The DNA of the CDR3 is TGTGCCAGCAGCTTATCGACAGCTGGTGAGGGCTACACCTTC. Residues: CASSLSTAGEGYTF.

The genes are TRBV5-6 and TRBJ2-5, with TRBD1 identical over 9 bases. Germline V gene data show CDR1 as SGHDT and CDR2 as YYEEEE. The trim removed 4 bases at V and 4 bases at J, leaving 14 bases unmatched. The CDR3 is made up of 17 amino acids. The CDR3 here is CASSGPTWDRVRETQYF. CDR3 nucleotides: TGTGCCAGCAGCGGCCCTACCTGGGACAGGGTACGAGAGACCCAGTACTTC.

The chain couples TRBV7-2 to TRBJ2-5; 7 bases match TRBD1. V shed 8 bases and J 4 bases; nucleotides not matched to a gene: 7. This CDR3 spans 13 amino acids. CDR1 and CDR2 from the germline V gene are SGHTA and FQGNSA. CDR3 DNA sequence: TGTGCCAGCGCTAGGGGGCTGGTAGAGACCCAGTACTTC. This sequence encodes CASARGLVETQYF.

The chain is built from TRBV5-1 and TRBJ2-2; D call uncertain. The CDR3 length is 13 residues. Deletions cut 0 bases from V and 4 bases from J, with 4 bases between. Germline assignment: CDR1 SGHRS and CDR2 YFSETQ. The CDR3 loop reads CASSLASTGELFF. The CDR3 coding sequence is TGCGCCAGCAGCTTGGCGTCCACCGGGGAGCTGTTTTTT.

The chain employs TRBV18 and TRBJ2-2; 10 bases align to TRBD2. Germline loops: CDR1 KGHSH, CDR2 LQKENI. This CDR3 spans 18 amino acids. V lost 0 bases and J lost 2; bases outside the gene matches: 6. The CDR3: CASSPPSSGGLNTGELFF. The CDR3 region has the DNA TGTGCCAGCTCACCACCTTCTAGCGGGGGCCTCAACACCGGGGAGCTGTTTTTT.

The J gene is TRBJ2-3, the V gene TRBV5-1; D may be TRBD2 (5 bases). Deletions cut 0 bases from V and 6 bases from J, with 14 bases between. The germline V gene encodes CDR1 SGHRS and CDR2 YFSETQ. The CDR3 spans 15 residues. The chain's CDR3 is CASSLEGGLVDTQYF. Written as DNA, the CDR3 is TGCGCCAGCAGCTTGGAGGGTGGACTTGTGGATACGCAGTATTTT.

The chain employs TRBV18 and TRBJ1-2; 10 bases are shared with TRBD1. Looked up from germline, CDR1 is KGHSH and CDR2 is LQKENI. The ends lost 5 bases at V and 3 bases at J; junction bases unmatched: 9. The CDR3 runs to 16 residues. The CDR3 DNA reads as TGTGCCAGCTCAAGTTTGGGGACAGGGGATTACTATGGCTACACCTTC. Translated, it gives CASSSLGTGDYYGYTF.

The V call is TRBV5-1, the J call TRBJ2-3, with a possible D match to TRBD1 (6 bases). CDR1 is SGHRS, CDR2 YFSETQ, per germline. V lost 0 bases, J lost 4 bases, and 9 bases lay in between. The CDR3 sequence is 14 residues long. The DNA of the CDR3 is TGCGCCAGCAGCTTGGAGGGACACTCAGATACGCAGTATTTT. Protein product: CASSLEGHSDTQYF.

The V call is TRBV6-5, the J call TRBJ2-7; TRBD2 matches 8 bases. The CDR3 loop spans 14 amino acids. Losses at the gene ends were 2 bases for V and 9 bases for J; bases not matched to a gene: 9. Germline V lookup: CDR1 MNHEY, CDR2 SVGAGI. CDR3 loop: CASSYRGGAHGQYF. For the CDR3, the DNA is TGTGCCAGCAGTTACCGGGGGGGGGCCCACGGGCAGTACTTC.

Concerning this clone itself: The junction and the germline gene differ at one end; a read error may be behind it. J is TRBJ2-3 and V is TRBV9; TRBD1 matches at 7 bases. The CDR3 spans 12 residues. Looked up from germline, CDR1 is SGDLS and CDR2 is YYNGEE. The CDR3 DNA reads as TGTGCCAGCAGCGCTCGACAGGGTTCACCCTGTTTT. Residues: CASSARQGSPCF.

The chain is built from TRBV23-1 and TRBJ2-7, with TRBD2 matching over 11 bases. TRBV23-1 is treated as an ORF (open reading frame) with a function not yet certain. V lost 3 bases to trimming and J lost 2 bases; unmatched junction nucleotides: 15. CDR3 size: 19 residues. The chain's CDR3 is CASSHLSGGVLPTPYEQYF. In DNA form, the CDR3 reads TGCGCCAGCAGTCATCTTAGCGGGGGGGTCTTACCAACACCCTACGAGCAGTACTTC.

On this clone itself: At the DNA level, this CDR3 is encoded by other sequences in the same sample as well. This rearrangement joins TRBV6-5 to TRBJ2-2, with D unresolved. CDR1 is MNHEY, CDR2 SVGAGI, per germline. CDR3 length: 14 residues. Trimming removed 5 bases at V and 7 bases at J, with 14 bases between. The CDR3, as DNA: TGTGCCAGCAGTCCAGGATTGTCTGGCGGGGAGCTGTTTTTT. Its translation: CASSPGLSGGELFF.

This clone has just a few counts. V and J are TRBV9 and TRBJ2-3, with TRBD2 matching 9 bases. V shed 6 bases and J 4 bases; nucleotides not matched to a gene: 18. Germline V gives CDR1 SGDLS, CDR2 YYNGEE. The CDR3 has 18 amino acids. The chain's CDR3 is CASNAYKVLAGTADTQYF. The CDR3 DNA sequence: TGTGCCAGCAACGCTTACAAAGTCCTAGCGGGGACGGCAGATACGCAGTATTTT.